This T cell receptor beta chain was recovered during a study of OX40 agonist ivuxolimab in advanced cancers. With regard to the full study: Ivuxolimab was a fully human IgG2 agonistic monoclonal antibody targeting the costimulatory receptor OX40 (CD134). Intravenous ivuxolimab was administered to patients every 2 weeks at six dose levels: 0.01, 0.1, 0.3, 1.5, 3 and 10 mg/kg. Prior anti-PD-1, anti-PD-L1 or anti-CTLA-4 therapy was permitted, and approximately 40% of dose-escalation patients had received checkpoint inhibitors. In the dose-escalation cohort, over 65% of patients were male, and the mean age was approximately 55 years, with a range of 23 to 79. Peripheral TCRbeta sequencing was intended to test whether TCR sequence diversity was altered and clonal T-cell expansion was caused by ivuxolimab. Partial responses were achieved by three dose-escalation patients, of whom one had hepatocellular carcinoma and two had cutaneous melanoma. The monotherapy dose-escalation portion (N of about 50 patients) of the phase I ivuxolimab trial is reported in the paper. Of the 50 or so patients in dose escalation, 19 had hepatocellular carcinoma, roughly 15 had melanoma, 9 had renal cell carcinoma and 9 had head and neck cancer.

The trial excluded patients who had a history of autoimmune disease or were on systemic immunosuppression. Peripheral blood for TCR sequencing was collected from all dose cohorts at baseline, on cycle 4 day 1, and on cycle 7 day 1. The samples were drawn from a first-in-human, open-label, multicenter phase I dose-escalation trial of ivuxolimab. Adults with locally advanced or metastatic head and neck squamous cell, hepatocellular, melanoma or renal cell carcinoma were enrolled in the trial. Before TCR sequencing, CD4+ and CD8+ T cells were separately sorted from peripheral blood. V loses 4 bases of germline sequence and J loses 8 bases, and the interval between the two ends is 14 bases. From the germline V gene, CDR1 is SNHLY and CDR2 is FYNNEI. From the cysteine through the phenylalanine, the CDR3 covers 14 amino acids. CDR3 DNA only is kept here, 42 bases in frame from base 1. Comments on this clone: The antigen it recognizes is unknown. The input lacks base qualities; no much larger clone sits a single base away.

Genomic DNA was extracted from sorted cells for sequencing of the TCRbeta CDR3 region. The immunoSEQ Assay was used for sequencing of TCRbeta CDR3 regions. The table was pulled from immuneACCESS by TCRdb, which kept in-frame rearrangements only. Such tables lose some clones; where checked, under half of the loss comes from unresolved V genes, and the rest has no known cause. The sample table contains 50,000 to 70,000 clones; only one count was recorded for about 85% of them. The top ten constitute roughly 3.1% of the sample. General conclusions and limits of the study: After ivuxolimab, more expanded clones were found on average in CD8+ T cells than in CD4+ T cells. Low levels of normalized T-cell clonal expansion were also seen in some nonresponding patients. In the 0.1-3.0 mg/kg groups, partial responders were among the patients with the lowest normalized peripheral clonal expansion, particularly in CD8+ T cells. At doses of 0.1 to 3.0 mg/kg, clonal expansion of both CD4+ and CD8+ T cells in blood was seen between baseline and week 6. Antigen specificity was not determined for the clonally expanded peripheral T cells.

The chain joins TRBV2 to TRBJ1-4; no D gene can be assigned with confidence. The clonotype was recovered from an adult with an advanced solid tumor such as melanoma, head and neck, liver or kidney cancer. The source was CD4+ or CD8+ T cells sorted from blood, collected in a trial of the OX40 agonist ivuxolimab. The CDR3 corresponds to CASSVRAGGEKLFF. The DNA is TGTGCCAGCAGTGTGAGAGCAGGAGGGGAAAAACTGTTTTTT.